A selection of T cell receptor beta chains follows, all from one sample in a study of blood T cell repertoires in COVID-19. Assay used: immunoSEQ multiplex PCR; TCRdb lists only in-frame clones, some missing. The sample holds about 80,000 clones; almost 85% are singletons and the top ten take around 9.3%. Sequencing was performed on peripheral blood. The origin of the receptors is a man aged 55-75 years with acute or convalescent COVID-19. The CDR3 runs from the conserved cysteine through the conserved F or W.

CDR3 protein: CASSLPRRGSYYEQYF; J gene: TRBJ2-7; V gene: TRBV7-8
CDR3 protein: CASSASGTFTDTQYF; J gene: TRBJ2-3; V gene: TRBV5-1
CDR3 protein: CATSDPLVSNEQFF; J gene: TRBJ2-1; V gene: TRBV24-1
CDR3 protein: CASSATRGRQAFF; J gene: TRBJ1-1; V gene: TRBV3-1/TRBV3-2
CDR3 protein: CASSYEGQGTEQYF; J gene: TRBJ2-7; V gene: TRBV6-5
CDR3 protein: CASSVELAGVGRGTGELFF; J gene: TRBJ2-2; V gene: TRBV9
CDR3 protein: CASSETGAASQPQHF; J gene: TRBJ1-5; V gene: TRBV7-9
CDR3 protein: CASVPGRAGETQYF; J gene: TRBJ2-5; V gene: TRBV7-2
CDR3 protein: CASTEGTSGFYNEQFF; J gene: TRBJ2-1; V gene: TRBV4-3
CDR3 protein: CASSLRDTQYF; J gene: TRBJ2-3; V gene: TRBV28
CDR3 protein: CASSKNGGAKTAFF; J gene: TRBJ1-1; V gene: TRBV21-1
CDR3 protein: CASRTTASVHYTF; J gene: TRBJ1-2; V gene: TRBV6-5
CDR3 protein: CASTRGARPEAFF; J gene: TRBJ1-1; V gene: TRBV28
CDR3 protein: CASRFGTGTYEQYF; J gene: TRBJ2-7; V gene: TRBV6-5
CDR3 protein: CASSYAGNIQYF; J gene: TRBJ2-4; V gene: TRBV6-2/TRBV6-3
CDR3 protein: CASSLGRDNNSPLHF; J gene: TRBJ1-6; V gene: TRBV5-1
CDR3 protein: CASSLSSGGETQYF; J gene: TRBJ2-5; V gene: TRBV27
CDR3 protein: CASSIDKRGAESDTQYF; J gene: TRBJ2-3; V gene: TRBV19
CDR3 protein: CASSSPRDRAINEQFF; J gene: TRBJ2-1; V gene: TRBV7-2
CDR3 protein: CASSVRRGVYEQYF; J gene: TRBJ2-7; V gene: TRBV7-2
CDR3 protein: CASSPGLAGEQYF; J gene: TRBJ2-7; V gene: TRBV7-2
CDR3 protein: CASSVAGQETQYF; J gene: TRBJ2-5; V gene: TRBV2
CDR3 protein: CASSQGTGSYGYTF; J gene: TRBJ1-2; V gene: TRBV4-1
CDR3 protein: CASSYRRGADGELFF; J gene: TRBJ2-2; V gene: TRBV6-6
CDR3 protein: CASSDRGPDSGYTF; J gene: TRBJ1-2; V gene: TRBV6-4
CDR3 protein: CATREREHTDTQYF; J gene: TRBJ2-3; V gene: TRBV6-5
CDR3 protein: CASSTRGGSTYNEQFF; J gene: TRBJ2-1; V gene: TRBV19
CDR3 protein: CASSLYLAAQGDTQYF; J gene: TRBJ2-3; V gene: TRBV5-1
CDR3 protein: CASSVLGVRTDTQYF; J gene: TRBJ2-3; V gene: TRBV9
CDR3 protein: CASSLFRDQPQHF; J gene: TRBJ1-5; V gene: TRBV7-8
CDR3 protein: CASSMGQGEDTEAFF; J gene: TRBJ1-1; V gene: TRBV11-3
CDR3 protein: CASTEDLRGFEQYF; J gene: TRBJ2-7; V gene: TRBV7-2